This T cell receptor (beta chain) was documented in a study of T cells in Graves' hyperthyroidism and ophthalmopathy. Used for diagnoses were clinical symptoms, serum thyroxine and TRAb, thyroid ultrasound and orbital computed tomography. Study-level findings and limits: Blood held most thyroid clonotypes expanded above 0.001 frequency.

The TCR beta CDR3 regions underwent amplification using RNA transcripts as the source. HTBI primers were used for first-round RT-PCR of the TCR CDR3. TCRdb re-called the multiplex PCR reads with MiXCR, one entry per CDR3 protein. The repertoire has fewer than 500,000 distinct CDR3 sequences, roughly 15% of them found once; the top ten carry 15% to 20%. This clonotype was seen repeatedly, ten times or more. The antigen is unknown. The germline CDR1 and CDR2 sequences are SGHRS and YFSETQ. The CDR3 is 14 residues long. V was cut by 3 bases and J by 8 bases, with 14 bases left in between. The genes are TRBV5-1 and TRBJ2-2, with D tentatively TRBD1 (5 bases). Material: blood. This TCR derives from a woman in her 30s with Graves' ophthalmopathy. The DNA of the CDR3 is TGCGCCAGCAGCTCAGGGCCTCCGTGGGGGGAGCTGTTTTTT. This encodes CASSSGPPWGELFF.